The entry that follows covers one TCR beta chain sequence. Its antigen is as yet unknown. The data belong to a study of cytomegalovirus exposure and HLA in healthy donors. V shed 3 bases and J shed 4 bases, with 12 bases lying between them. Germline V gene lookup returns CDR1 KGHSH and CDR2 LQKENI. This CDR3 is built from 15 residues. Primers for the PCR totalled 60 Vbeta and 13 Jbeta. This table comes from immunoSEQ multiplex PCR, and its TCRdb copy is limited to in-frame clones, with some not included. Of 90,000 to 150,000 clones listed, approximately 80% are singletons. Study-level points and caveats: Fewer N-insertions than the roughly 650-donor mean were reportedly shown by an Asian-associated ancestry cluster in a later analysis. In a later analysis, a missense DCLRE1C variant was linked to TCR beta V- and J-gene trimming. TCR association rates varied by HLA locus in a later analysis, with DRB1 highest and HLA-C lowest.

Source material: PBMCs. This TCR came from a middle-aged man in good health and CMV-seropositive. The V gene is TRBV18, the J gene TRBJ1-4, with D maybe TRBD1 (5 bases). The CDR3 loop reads CASSPQGGYNEKLFF. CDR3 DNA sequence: TGTGCCAGCTCACCGCAGGGAGGGTATAATGAAAAACTGTTTTTT.